This T cell receptor (beta chain) was sequenced for a study of T cell repertoires in cytomegalovirus infection. CDR3 length equals 14 residues. Deletions cut 1 base from V and 5 bases from J, with 11 bases between. Looked up from germline, CDR1 is SGHDN and CDR2 is FVKESK. Study-level findings and limits: Dominating the ex vivo response were TCR beta clonotypes that were CMV-specific and HLA-C-restricted.

From the reads, TCRdb called clonotypes with MiXCR, one entry per CDR3 protein. The repertoire consists of about 230,000 distinct CDR3 sequences, with 20% to 25% occurring once and the leading ten covering roughly 18%. Only a few counts were recorded for this clonotype. What it binds is unknown. The TCR was taken from a human donor in good health (CMV status not recorded). Some clones in this sample may be carry-over from other donors' samples. What was sequenced was CD8+ T cells from PBMCs. The chain couples TRBV14 to TRBJ2-5, with D possibly matching TRBD2 (6 bases). The CDR3 here is CASSQADAGETQYF. The DNA of the CDR3 is TGTGCCAGCAGCCAAGCTGATGCGGGGGAGACCCAGTACTTC.